The clone carrying this T cell receptor (beta chain) was picked up one time. Its antigen is unknown. This sample is part of a study of T cell responses to AZD1222 COVID-19 vaccine. The CDR3 contains 15 residues. V lost 2 bases, J lost 5 bases, and 13 bases lay in between. Germline lookup yields CDR1 KGHSH and CDR2 LQKENI. Study outcomes and limitations: Regions 160-218 and 743-854 dominated among vaccine-associated CD4 TCRs spanning spike.

The protocol was immunoSEQ multiplex PCR, while the TCRdb copy is restricted to in-frame clones and leaves out a portion. Here the sample spans 180,000 or so clones, around 94% being singletons. This receptor was identified in an adult in good health. Material: peripheral blood, obtained on day 0 of AZD1222 vaccination. V usage is TRBV18 and J usage is TRBJ1-5; unclear D gene. CDR3: CASSPGKVWDQPQHF. CDR3 in DNA: TGTGCCAGCTCACCAGGGAAGGTCTGGGATCAGCCCCAGCATTTT.